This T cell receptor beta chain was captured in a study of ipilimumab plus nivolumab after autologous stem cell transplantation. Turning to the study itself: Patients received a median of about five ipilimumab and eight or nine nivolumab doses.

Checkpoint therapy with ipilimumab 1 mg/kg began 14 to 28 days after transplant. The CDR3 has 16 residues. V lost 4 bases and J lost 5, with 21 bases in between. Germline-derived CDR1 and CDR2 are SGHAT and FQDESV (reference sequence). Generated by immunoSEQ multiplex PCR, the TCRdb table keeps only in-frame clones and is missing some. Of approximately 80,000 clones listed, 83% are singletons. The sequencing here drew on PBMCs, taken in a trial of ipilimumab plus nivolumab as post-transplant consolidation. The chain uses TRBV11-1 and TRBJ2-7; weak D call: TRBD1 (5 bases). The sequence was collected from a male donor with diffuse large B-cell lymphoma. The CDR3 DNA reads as TGTGCCAGCAGCTCTTTACGTCCGGCAGGGAAGCACGAGCAGTACTTC. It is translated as CASSSLRPAGKHEQYF.